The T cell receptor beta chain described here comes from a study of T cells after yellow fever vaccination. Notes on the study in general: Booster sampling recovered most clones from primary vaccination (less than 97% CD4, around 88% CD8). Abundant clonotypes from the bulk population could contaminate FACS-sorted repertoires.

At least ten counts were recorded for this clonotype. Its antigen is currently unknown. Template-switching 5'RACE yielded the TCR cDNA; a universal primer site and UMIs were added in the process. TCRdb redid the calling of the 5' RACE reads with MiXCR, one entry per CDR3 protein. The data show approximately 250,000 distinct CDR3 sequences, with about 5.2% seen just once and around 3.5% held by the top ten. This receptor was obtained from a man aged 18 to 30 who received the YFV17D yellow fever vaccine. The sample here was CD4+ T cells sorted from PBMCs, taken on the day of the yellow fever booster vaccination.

CDR3 nucleotides: TGTGCCTGCCCGGGACAGGGGTCTAACGAGCAGTACTTC. It translates to CACPGQGSNEQYF. The chain carries TRBV7-9 and TRBJ2-7; 10 bases are a match to TRBD1. The CDR3 runs to 13 residues. With 11 bases clipped from V and 5 bases from J, the junction kept 9 bases outside the gene matches. Germline V gene lookup returns CDR1 SEHNR and CDR2 FQNEAQ (reference sequence).